This TCR beta chain was recorded in a study of PD-1 blockade in classical Hodgkin lymphoma. Time point specified: newly diagnosed, previously untreated cHL patient sample. Isolation of CD8+ T cells from thawed PBMCs used magnetic negative selection. Profiling relied on immunoSEQ multiplex PCR, and the TCRdb table lists in-frame clones only, not all of them. The sample holds 21,000 or so clones; around 87% are singletons and the top ten take about 7%. V gave up 4 bases and J gave up 7 bases; unmatched junction bases: 5. Germline CDR1 reads MDHEN; CDR2 reads SYDVKM. CDR3 length: 14 amino acids. The genes are TRBV28 and TRBJ2-1, with TRBD1 matching over 9 bases. Sequencing was done on a sample of CD8+ T cells from blood. The sequence derives from a human donor with classical Hodgkin lymphoma. The CDR3 is CASSSGTGSNEQFF. The CDR3 DNA follows: TGTGCCAGCAGTTCAGGGACAGGGAGTAATGAGCAGTTCTTC. Combining the CDR3 with reference TRBV28 and TRBJ2-1 gives the whole variable domain DVKVTQSSRYLVKRTGEKVFLECVQDMDHENMFWYRQDPGLGLRLIYFSYDVKMKEKGDIPEGYSVSREKKERFSLILESASTNQTSMYLCASSSGTGSNEQFFGPGTRLTVL.